This T cell receptor (beta chain) was sequenced for a study of blood T cell repertoires in COVID-19. For the study at large: The United States, Italy and Spain provided the acute and convalescent COVID-19 samples. PBMCs, B-cell-depleted T cells, or T cells were the source of the cDNA or gDNA that made up the material.

CDR1 GTSNPN and CDR2 SVGIG come from the germline V gene (reference sequence). The CDR3 is 14 amino acids. Germline trimming cut 2 bases from V and 7 bases from J; bases unmatched to any gene: 8. Per the original methods: How many nucleated cells were present was estimated from reference gene primer amplification. Libraries were prepared by immunoSEQ multiplex PCR; TCRdb keeps only in-frame clonotypes and omits some of them. That table is the source of V, J and clone size, and D and trimming were worked out from the DNA. This table holds approximately 300,000 clones, about four fifths found once. The receptor's source is a woman aged 50 to 60 with acute or convalescent COVID-19. Specimen: peripheral blood. The chain employs TRBV30 and TRBJ2-4, with TRBD2 matching over 7 bases. The CDR3 nucleotides read TGTGCCTGGAGTAAGTGGGAGGGAGGGAACATTCAGTACTTC. It translates to CAWSKWEGGNIQYF.